The text below deals with one T cell receptor beta chain. Its antigen is not known. This entry is derived from a study of blood T cells in healthy people across ages. Points from the study as a whole: Measured against age, TCR beta diversity per million T cells decreased in a roughly linear manner. Possibly confounding the expanded clonotype changes was the fact that donor CMV status was unknown.

Trimming pared 1 base from V and 3 bases from J, leaving 7 bases between. This CDR3 contains 14 residues. Germline V gene sequence: CDR1 PRHDT, CDR2 FYEKMQ (reference sequence). The use of a sample-barcoded 5' primer and a J-beta primer mix characterized a second PCR of 7 to 11 cycles. TCRdb re-called the 5' RACE reads with MiXCR, one entry per CDR3 protein. The profile shows some 290,000 distinct CDR3 sequences, about 25% of them singletons. Every donor gave ten milliliters of peripheral blood. Sequencing was carried out using blood. The chain recombines TRBV13 with TRBJ2-4, with D tentatively TRBD2 (5 bases). This receptor was identified in a woman in her 70s in good health. Written as DNA, the CDR3 is TGTGCCAGCAGCTTAGATAGCGACAAAAACATTCAGTACTTC. Translation: CASSLDSDKNIQYF.